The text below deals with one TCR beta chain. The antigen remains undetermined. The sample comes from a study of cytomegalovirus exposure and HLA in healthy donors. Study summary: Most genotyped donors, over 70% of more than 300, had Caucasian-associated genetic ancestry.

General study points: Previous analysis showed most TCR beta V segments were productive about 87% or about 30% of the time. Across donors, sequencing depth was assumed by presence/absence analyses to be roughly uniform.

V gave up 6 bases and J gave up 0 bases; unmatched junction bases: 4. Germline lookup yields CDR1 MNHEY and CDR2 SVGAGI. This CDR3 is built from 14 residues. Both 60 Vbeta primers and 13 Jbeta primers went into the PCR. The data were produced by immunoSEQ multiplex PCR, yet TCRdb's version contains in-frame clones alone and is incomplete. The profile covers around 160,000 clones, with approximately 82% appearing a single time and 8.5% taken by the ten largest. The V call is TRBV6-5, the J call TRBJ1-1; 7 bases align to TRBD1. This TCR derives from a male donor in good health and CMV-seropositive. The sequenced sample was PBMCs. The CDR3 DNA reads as TGTGCCAGCAGACCGGGACAGATGAACACTGAAGCTTTCTTT. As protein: CASRPGQMNTEAFF.